The 27 T cell receptor beta chains listed next were all sequenced from one sample in a study of blood T cell repertoires in COVID-19. Generated by immunoSEQ multiplex PCR, the TCRdb table keeps only in-frame clones and is missing some. The table has about 120,000 clones, approximately 90% seen once. Sequencing was carried out using peripheral blood. All receptors derive from a man aged 60 to 75 with COVID-19, enrolled during active disease.

The chain uses TRBV5-1 and TRBJ1-1; weak D call: TRBD1 (6 bases). The CDR3 length is 16 residues. Trimming left V 0 bases short and J 0 bases short, with 12 bases between. Germline V gene sequence: CDR1 SGHRS, CDR2 YFSETQ. CDR3 nucleotides: TGCGCCAGCAGCTTGGATGGGACAAGAATGAACACTGAAGCTTTCTTT. Translation gives CASSLDGTRMNTEAFF.

This clone was observed once. The rearrangement uses TRBV3-1 (or the pseudogene TRBV3-2) and TRBJ1-1; D not resolved. Germline values: CDR1 LGHDT, CDR2 YNNKEL (reference sequence). The CDR3 has 14 amino acids. Trimming took 0 bases from V and 1 from J, leaving 6 bases between them. The CDR3 DNA is TGTGCCAGCAGCCAAGAATTCAAGAACACTGAAGCTTTCTTT. Translation gives CASSQEFKNTEAFF.

The chain couples TRBV18 to TRBJ2-5; the D gene is possibly TRBD2 (6 bases). V dropped 6 bases and J dropped 2 bases, with 13 bases sitting between them. In germline, CDR1 is KGHSH, CDR2 LQKENI. The CDR3 consists of 14 residues. The CDR3 nucleotides read TGTGCCAGCTCGGGACTTCGGCCGCAAGAGACCCAGTACTTC. The encoded protein is CASSGLRPQETQYF.

The chain links TRBV7-9 to TRBJ2-7, with 8 bases matching TRBD1. Germline CDR1 and CDR2: SEHNR and FQNEAQ (reference sequence). The CDR3 covers 14 residues. The junction had 7 bases not matched to a gene; V was cut back by 5 bases and J by 4 bases. In DNA, the CDR3 is TGTGCCAGCAGCACAACAGGGGGACGGTACGAGCAGTACTTC. Its protein is CASSTTGGRYEQYF.

This clone was observed once. The J gene is TRBJ1-5, the V gene TRBV15; 7 bases align to TRBD1. Germline trimming cut 1 base from V and 4 bases from J; bases unmatched to any gene: 7. CDR1 and CDR2 (germline): LNHNV, YYDKDF (reference sequence). This CDR3 has 16 amino acids. DNA for the CDR3: TGTGCCACCAGCAGAGCTCCGGGACAGAAAAATCAGCCCCAGCATTTT. Amino acid sequence: CATSRAPGQKNQPQHF.

This rearrangement joins TRBV2 to TRBJ2-3; TRBD2 agrees at 8 bases. The CDR3 extends over 15 amino acids. J was trimmed by 2 bases and V by 7 bases; bases with no gene match: 8. From germline, CDR1 is SNHLY and CDR2 FYNNEI. The DNA of the CDR3 is TGTGCCAGCACGCGTAGCGGGGACCTCACAGATACGCAGTATTTT. It specifies CASTRSGDLTDTQYF.

This clone has a single count. This rearrangement joins TRBV24-1 to TRBJ2-6; 7 bases agree with TRBD1. Germline V gene sequence: CDR1 KGHDR, CDR2 SFDVKD. V lost 3 bases and J lost 0; bases outside the gene matches: 1. CDR3 length equals 16 residues. As DNA, the CDR3 is TGTGCCACCAGTGATGGGGACAGCTCTGGGGCCAACGTCCTGACTTTC. The encoded protein is CATSDGDSSGANVLTF.

The chain uses TRBV5-4 and TRBJ1-5; a weak D match, TRBD1 (5 bases). There are 15 residues in the CDR3. Germline CDR1 SGHNT, CDR2 YYREEE (reference sequence). Trimming cost V 4 bases and J 0 bases, with 11 bases left between them. CDR3 amino acids: CASSIGGYSNQPQHF. In DNA, the CDR3 is TGTGCCAGCAGCATCGGGGGGTATAGCAATCAGCCCCAGCATTTT.

The rearrangement links TRBV2 to TRBJ1-1, with TRBD1 as a possible D gene (6 bases). Trimming pared 6 bases from V and 2 bases from J, leaving 7 bases between. CDR3 size: 12 residues. The germline gives CDR1 SNHLY, CDR2 FYNNEI. CDR3 amino acids: CASRQGNTEAFF. DNA of the CDR3: TGTGCCAGCAGACAGGGTAACACTGAAGCTTTCTTT.

The chain couples TRBV25-1 to TRBJ1-1; D call uncertain. The germline V gene encodes CDR1 MGHDK and CDR2 SYGVNS. Trimming left V 1 base short and J 1 base short, with 10 bases between. The CDR3 has 15 residues. The CDR3 is CASSEFGGANTEAFF. CDR3 bases: TGTGCCAGCAGTGAATTTGGAGGAGCGAACACTGAAGCTTTCTTT.

The V call is TRBV2, the J call TRBJ2-3; a possible D gene is TRBD1 (7 bases). Deletions cut 7 bases from V and 0 bases from J, with 14 bases between. This CDR3 spans 15 amino acids. Germline assignment: CDR1 SNHLY and CDR2 FYNNEI. The CDR3 sequence is CASIKQGTSTDTQYF. The CDR3 DNA reads as TGTGCCAGCATTAAACAGGGGACTAGCACAGATACGCAGTATTTT. Variable domain in full (rest from reference TRBV2 and TRBJ2-3): EPEVTQTPSHQVTQMGQEVILRCVPISNHLYFYWYRQILGQKVEFLVSFYNNEISEKSEIFDDQFSVERPDGSNFTLKIRSTKLEDSAMYFCASIKQGTSTDTQYFGPGTRLTVL.

The chain couples TRBV24-1 to TRBJ2-7; 8 bases agree with TRBD1. This CDR3 is 14 amino acids long. The J segment lost 2 bases and the V segment lost 7 bases, leaving 6 bases of the junction unmatched. Germline assignment: CDR1 KGHDR and CDR2 SFDVKD. The CDR3 sequence is CATSRDRKPYEQYF. In nucleotides, the CDR3 is TGTGCCACCAGCCGGGACAGGAAGCCCTACGAGCAGTACTTC.

This clone was detected once. This chain joins TRBV7-9 and TRBJ1-3, with TRBD1 as a possible D gene (6 bases). CDR1 and CDR2 (germline): SEHNR, FQNEAQ (reference sequence). This CDR3 region has 17 residues. V lost 7 bases, J lost 0 bases, and 19 bases lay in between. The CDR3 region is CASNYRAGAFSGNTIYF. DNA for the CDR3: TGTGCCAGCAACTATAGGGCGGGGGCCTTCTCTGGAAACACCATATATTTT.

This chain connects TRBV29-1 to TRBJ2-1; the match to TRBD2 covers 8 bases. CDR3 size: 14 residues. Germline assignment: CDR1 SQVTM and CDR2 ANQGSEA. The ends lost 5 bases at V and 2 bases at J; junction bases unmatched: 5. DNA of the CDR3: TGCAGCGTTCGGCCGGGGGGGGCCTACAATGAGCAGTTCTTC. Its protein product is CSVRPGGAYNEQFF.

This CDR3 reads CASSEAWAQNYGYTF. In nucleotides, the CDR3 is TGTGCCAGCAGTGAGGCGTGGGCTCAAAACTATGGCTACACCTTC. This chain uses TRBV2 with TRBJ1-2, with D uncertain. Looked up from germline, CDR1 is SNHLY and CDR2 is FYNNEI. V gave up 3 bases and J gave up 2 bases, with 13 bases separating them. The CDR3 contains 15 residues.

This clone has a handful of counts. The genes are TRBV30 and TRBJ2-1, with a possible D match to TRBD2 (7 bases). Trimming stripped 4 bases from V and 3 bases from J, with 10 bases between. Germline CDR1 GTSNPN, CDR2 SVGIG (reference sequence). This CDR3 has 13 amino acids. This CDR3 is CAWTGGLYNEQFF. In nucleotides, the CDR3 is TGTGCCTGGACGGGGGGCCTCTACAATGAGCAGTTCTTC.

J is TRBJ2-3 and V is TRBV6-5, with 8 bases that match TRBD2. CDR1 is MNHEY and CDR2 is SVGAGI in the germline V gene. With V trimmed by 6 bases and J by 3 bases, 5 bases remained unmatched. The CDR3 is made up of 14 amino acids. CDR3 protein: CASRTGGATDTQYF. As DNA, the CDR3 is TGTGCCAGCAGGACCGGGGGGGCTACAGATACGCAGTATTTT.

The rearrangement links TRBV7-9 to TRBJ2-2, with a possible D match to TRBD1 (6 bases). CDR3 length: 14 residues. Trimming removed 5 bases at V and 2 bases at J, with 9 bases between. The germline gives CDR1 SEHNR, CDR2 FQNEAQ (reference sequence). This CDR3 reads CASSHRDNTGELFF. The CDR3, as DNA: TGTGCCAGCAGCCACAGGGACAACACCGGGGAGCTGTTTTTT.

The chain links TRBV5-1 to TRBJ1-6; 8 bases line up with TRBD1. The CDR3 is 15 residues long. Germline lookup yields CDR1 SGHRS and CDR2 YFSETQ. J was trimmed by 4 bases and V by 4 bases; bases with no gene match: 4. The CDR3 region has the DNA TGCGCCAGCAGCGCCGGACAGGGTTATAATTCACCCCTCCACTTT. Translating gives CASSAGQGYNSPLHF.

The sample holds a few counts of this clone. The CDR3 is CASKTVSDGEAFF. As DNA, the CDR3 is TGTGCCAGCAAGACAGTCTCGGACGGTGAAGCTTTCTTT. J is TRBJ1-1 and V is TRBV18; tentative D call: TRBD1 (5 bases). V gave up 8 bases and J gave up 7 bases, with 17 bases separating them. CDR3 length: 13 residues. Germline assignment: CDR1 KGHSH and CDR2 LQKENI.

The chain recombines TRBV6-4 with TRBJ2-3, with 8 bases lining up with TRBD1. The CDR3 runs 15 residues. Per germline, CDR1 MRHNA and CDR2 SNTAGT. V was pared by 5 bases and J by 0 bases, with 4 bases of the junction left unmatched. In nucleotides, the CDR3 is TGTGCCAGCAGTCCGACAGGGGCGAGCACAGATACGCAGTATTTT. Its protein is CASSPTGASTDTQYF.

The chain is built from TRBV29-1 and TRBJ1-2, with 9 bases identical to TRBD1. Germline CDR1 and CDR2: SQVTM and ANQGSEA. With V trimmed by 6 bases and J by 8 bases, 7 bases remained unmatched. This CDR3 comprises 12 residues. The CDR3 DNA reads TGCAGCGTCAAACAGGGGGCAGAAGGCTACACCTTC. Translating it yields CSVKQGAEGYTF.

The chain combines TRBV24-1 with TRBJ1-2, with D unclear. This CDR3 is built from 13 residues. V was shortened by 4 bases and J by 8 bases, with 13 bases between the two germline ends. CDR1 is KGHDR and CDR2 is SFDVKD in the germline V gene. The CDR3 coding sequence is TGTGCCACCAGTGACCCTGGGGAGACAGGCTACACCTTC. Protein: CATSDPGETGYTF.

The J gene is TRBJ1-5, the V gene TRBV15, with a possible D match to TRBD1 (5 bases). From germline, CDR1 is LNHNV and CDR2 YYDKDF (reference sequence). Trimming took off 5 bases at V and 0 bases at J, with 8 bases between the two ends. The CDR3 has 14 residues. CDR3 sequence: CATSGGVSNQPQHF. CDR3 DNA: TGTGCCACCAGCGGGGGGGTTAGCAATCAGCCCCAGCATTTT.

The gene calls are TRBV15 and TRBJ2-7, with a tentative D call TRBD2 (6 bases). V dropped 2 bases and J dropped 6 bases, with 11 bases sitting between them. Germline CDR1 is LNHNV and CDR2 is YYDKDF (reference sequence). This CDR3 has 13 residues. CDR3 coding DNA: TGTGCCACCAGCAGACGGGACTTTCGCGAGCAGTACTTC. As protein: CATSRRDFREQYF.

CDR3 in amino acids: CSVEDGGPQHF. The CDR3 nucleotides are TGCAGCGTTGAAGACGGAGGGCCCCAGCATTTT. The V call is TRBV29-1, the J call TRBJ1-5, with unresolved D. CDR3 length: 11 amino acids. Per germline, CDR1 SQVTM and CDR2 ANQGSEA. Trimming left V 0 bases short and J 9 bases short, with 6 bases between.

This chain links TRBV19 with TRBJ2-5; D might be TRBD2 (5 bases). CDR1 LNHDA and CDR2 SQIVND come from the germline V gene (reference sequence). V shed 6 bases and J shed 5 bases, with 13 bases lying between them. The CDR3 is 13 residues long. In DNA, the CDR3 is TGTGCCAGTAGCGTAACTAGTGCCGAGACCCAGTACTTC. The encoded protein is CASSVTSAETQYF. Drawing the rest from reference TRBV19 and TRBJ2-5, the complete variable domain is DGGITQSPKYLFRKEGQNVTLSCEQNLNHDAMYWYRQDPGQGLRLIYYSQIVNDFQKGDIAEGYSVSREKKESFPLTVTSAQKNPTAFYLCASSVTSAETQYFGPGTRLLVL.